Following are 19 T cell receptor beta chains from one sample sequenced in a study of T cell changes during pregnancy in multiple sclerosis. The assay was immunoSEQ multiplex PCR, and TCRdb's table has in-frame clones only and misses some. Seen here are 70,000 to 80,000 clones, roughly 89% observed once, and the top ten hold 3.5% to 4.5%. The specimen comprised peripheral blood, sampled after pregnancy. These receptors were collected from a female donor in good health, enrolled as a control in a pregnancy study.

The chain employs TRBV19 and TRBJ2-3, with a weak D call TRBD2 (5 bases). V was shortened by 5 bases and J by 0 bases, with 18 bases between the two germline ends. Germline CDR1 and CDR2: LNHDA and SQIVND (reference sequence). This CDR3 is 17 amino acids long. The CDR3 nucleotides read TGTGCCAGTAGTGGCCGTCTAGCTTCTACTAGCACAGATACGCAGTATTTT. Encoded protein: CASSGRLASTSTDTQYF.

V gene TRBV6-5 combines with J gene TRBJ2-7, with 8 bases that match TRBD2. Germline trimming cut 2 bases from V and 2 bases from J; bases unmatched to any gene: 5. The CDR3 runs to 15 residues. Germline V gene data show CDR1 as MNHEY and CDR2 as SVGAGI. The CDR3 nucleotides read TGTGCCAGCAGTTACGCTAGCGGGCGCACCTACGAGCAGTACTTC. Protein sequence: CASSYASGRTYEQYF.

The chain carries TRBV5-6 and TRBJ2-7; D is unclear. The CDR3 has 14 residues. Germline V gene sequence: CDR1 SGHDT, CDR2 YYEEEE. V lost 0 bases and J 4 bases, leaving 11 bases between the germline ends. The CDR3 spells CASSLEQLPYEQYF. In nucleotides, the CDR3 is TGTGCCAGCAGCTTGGAACAGTTACCATACGAGCAGTACTTC.

V gene TRBV5-4 combines with J gene TRBJ2-3, with 12 bases matching TRBD2. Germline CDR1 is SGHNT and CDR2 is YYREEE (reference sequence). V lost 3 bases and J lost 3; bases outside the gene matches: 2. The CDR3 is 15 residues long. CDR3 in DNA: TGTGCCAGCAGCTCTGGACTAGCGGGGACAGATACGCAGTATTTT. It is translated as CASSSGLAGTDTQYF.

The rearrangement joins TRBV4-2 to TRBJ1-1; TRBD1 is a possible D gene (5 bases). The germline V gene has CDR1 LGHNA and CDR2 YNFKEQ. The CDR3 length is 16 residues. Trimming left V 1 base short and J 4 bases short, with 16 bases between. The CDR3: CASSQVSGVGATEAFF. The CDR3 DNA reads as TGTGCCAGCAGCCAAGTTTCGGGAGTCGGGGCCACTGAAGCTTTCTTT.

CDR3 region: CASSLEIAGGWDEQFF. In DNA form, the CDR3 reads TGTGCCAGCAGCTTAGAGATAGCGGGAGGTTGGGATGAGCAGTTCTTC. The rearrangement joins TRBV7-6 to TRBJ2-1, with 10 bases that match TRBD2. There are 16 residues in the CDR3. In germline, CDR1 is SGHVS, CDR2 FNYEAQ. Trimming at V came to 1 base and at J to 8 bases, leaving 8 bases not matched to a gene.

The CDR3 region has the DNA TGTGCCAGAAGCGAGGGTGAGCAGTTCTTC. It yields the protein CARSEGEQFF. The J gene is TRBJ2-1, the V gene TRBV28, with a possible D match to TRBD2 (5 bases). The CDR3 has 10 amino acids. CDR1 is MDHEN, CDR2 SYDVKM, per germline. Trimming left V 9 bases short and J 9 bases short, with 9 bases between.

The chain is built from TRBV9 and TRBJ2-3, with TRBD2 matching over 11 bases. The CDR3 covers 15 residues. Losses at the gene ends were 3 bases for V and 2 bases for J; bases not matched to a gene: 2. The germline CDR1 and CDR2 sequences are SGDLS and YYNGEE. The CDR3 region has the DNA TGTGCCAGCAGCGAGGGACTAGCGGACACAGATACGCAGTATTTT. Its translation: CASSEGLADTDTQYF.

The chain combines TRBV2 with TRBJ1-6, with D possibly being TRBD1 (5 bases). Trimming left V 1 base short and J 14 bases short, with 12 bases between. CDR3 length equals 13 residues. Germline lookup yields CDR1 SNHLY and CDR2 FYNNEI. CDR3 nucleotide sequence: TGTGCCAGCAGTGAAGGGGGGGGTTCGGCCCTCCACTTT. Protein product: CASSEGGGSALHF.

V usage is TRBV4-1 and J usage is TRBJ2-4; 7 nucleotides align to TRBD2. The CDR3 spans 16 residues. Germline CDR1 MGHRA, CDR2 YSYEKL. J gave up 1 base and V 8 bases, and 11 bases lay outside the gene matches. This chain's CDR3 is CASAGVGFLAKNIQYF. Here the CDR3 DNA reads TGCGCCAGCGCGGGGGTTGGGTTCCTGGCCAAAAACATTCAGTACTTC.

V and J are TRBV27 and TRBJ2-7; a possible D gene is TRBD2 (6 bases). Germline CDR1 reads MNHEY; CDR2 reads SMNVEV (reference sequence). Trimming shortened V by 1 base and J by 6 bases, and 16 bases separated the two germline ends. CDR3 size: 15 residues. CDR3 amino acids: CASSLYPRRGGEQYF. DNA for the CDR3: TGTGCCAGCAGTTTATACCCCCGAAGGGGAGGCGAGCAGTACTTC.

The genes are TRBV27 and TRBJ2-1; TRBD2 agrees at 9 bases. Per the germline V gene, CDR1 is MNHEY and CDR2 is SMNVEV (reference sequence). CDR3 length equals 15 residues. J gave up 4 bases and V 10 bases, and 11 bases lay outside the gene matches. CDR3: CATTPGTSTYNEQFF. CDR3 in DNA: TGTGCCACCACGCCGGGGACTAGCACGTACAATGAGCAGTTCTTC.

The V and J genes are TRBV2 and TRBJ1-1, with TRBD1 matching over 7 bases. This CDR3 spans 15 amino acids. Trimming took 4 bases from V and 2 from J; bases not matched to a gene: 7. Germline values: CDR1 SNHLY, CDR2 FYNNEI. The CDR3 loop reads CASSVLQGINTEAFF. The CDR3 bases are TGTGCCAGCAGTGTTCTACAGGGGATAAACACTGAAGCTTTCTTT.

This chain uses TRBV28 with TRBJ1-5; unclear D gene. This CDR3 region has 13 residues. V gave up 8 bases and J gave up 0 bases, with 8 bases separating them. Germline values: CDR1 MDHEN, CDR2 SYDVKM. The CDR3 DNA reads TGTGCCAGCCTCTCCTTTAGCAATCAGCCCCAGCATTTT. It encodes CASLSFSNQPQHF.

V gene TRBV7-2 combines with J gene TRBJ2-7, with D perhaps TRBD2 (5 bases). The CDR3 is made up of 14 amino acids. Germline V CDR1 and CDR2: SGHTA, FQGNSA. The ends were cut back, 1 base at V and 4 bases at J, with 11 bases in the middle. CDR3 residues: CASSLGPGGYEQYF. CDR3 coding DNA: TGTGCCAGCAGCTTAGGGCCCGGCGGGTACGAGCAGTACTTC. The whole variable domain, remainder taken from reference TRBV7-2 and TRBJ2-7, is GAGVSQSPSNKVTEKGKDVELRCDPISGHTALYWYRQSLGQGLEFLIYFQGNSAPDKSGLPSDRFSAERTGGSVSTLTIQRTQQEDSAVYLCASSLGPGGYEQYFGPGTRLTVT.

This rearrangement joins TRBV11-1 to TRBJ2-1; 10 nucleotides line up with TRBD2. This CDR3 has 16 residues. The germline V gene has CDR1 SGHAT and CDR2 FQDESV (reference sequence). Germline trimming cut 0 bases from V and 4 bases from J; bases unmatched to any gene: 3. The CDR3 nucleotides are TGTGCCAGCAGCTTAGCCGCTAGCGGGAGATACAATGAGCAGTTCTTC. Amino acid sequence: CASSLAASGRYNEQFF.

This clone was recorded only once. This chain connects TRBV28 to TRBJ1-2; 7 bases fit TRBD1. Germline trimming cut 6 bases from V and 8 bases from J; bases unmatched to any gene: 6. Germline lookup yields CDR1 MDHEN and CDR2 SYDVKM. CDR3 length: 12 amino acids. The chain's CDR3 is CASREQGFGYTF. The CDR3 DNA reads as TGTGCCAGCAGAGAACAGGGGTTCGGCTACACCTTC.

V gene TRBV27 combines with J gene TRBJ2-3, with D perhaps matching TRBD2 (5 bases). CDR3 length: 13 amino acids. Trimming removed 5 bases from V and 6 bases from J, with 12 bases in between. CDR1 is MNHEY and CDR2 is SMNVEV in the germline V gene (reference sequence). DNA of the CDR3: TGTGCCAGCAGTCCTAGCCCAAGGGATACGCAGTATTTT. This encodes CASSPSPRDTQYF.

The chain recombines TRBV27 with TRBJ2-2; D gene uncertain. V was shortened by 4 bases and J by 1 base, with 4 bases between the two germline ends. Germline loops: CDR1 MNHEY, CDR2 SMNVEV (reference sequence). This CDR3 spans 13 amino acids. This CDR3 is CASSSRNTGELFF. The CDR3 DNA sequence: TGTGCCAGCAGTTCGAGGAACACCGGGGAGCTGTTTTTT.